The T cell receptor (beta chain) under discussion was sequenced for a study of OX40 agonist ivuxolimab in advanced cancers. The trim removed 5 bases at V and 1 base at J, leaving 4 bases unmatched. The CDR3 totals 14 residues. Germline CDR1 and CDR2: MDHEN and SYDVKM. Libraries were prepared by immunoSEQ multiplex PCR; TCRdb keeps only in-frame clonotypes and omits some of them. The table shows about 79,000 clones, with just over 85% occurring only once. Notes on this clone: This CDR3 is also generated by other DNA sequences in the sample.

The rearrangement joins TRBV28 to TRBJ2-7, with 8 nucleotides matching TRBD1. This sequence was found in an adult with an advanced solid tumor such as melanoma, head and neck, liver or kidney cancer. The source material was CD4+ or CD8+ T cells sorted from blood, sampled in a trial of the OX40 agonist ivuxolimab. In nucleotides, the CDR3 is TGTGCCAGCAGTCCGGGACAGGCATCCTACGAGCAGTACTTC. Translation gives CASSPGQASYEQYF.